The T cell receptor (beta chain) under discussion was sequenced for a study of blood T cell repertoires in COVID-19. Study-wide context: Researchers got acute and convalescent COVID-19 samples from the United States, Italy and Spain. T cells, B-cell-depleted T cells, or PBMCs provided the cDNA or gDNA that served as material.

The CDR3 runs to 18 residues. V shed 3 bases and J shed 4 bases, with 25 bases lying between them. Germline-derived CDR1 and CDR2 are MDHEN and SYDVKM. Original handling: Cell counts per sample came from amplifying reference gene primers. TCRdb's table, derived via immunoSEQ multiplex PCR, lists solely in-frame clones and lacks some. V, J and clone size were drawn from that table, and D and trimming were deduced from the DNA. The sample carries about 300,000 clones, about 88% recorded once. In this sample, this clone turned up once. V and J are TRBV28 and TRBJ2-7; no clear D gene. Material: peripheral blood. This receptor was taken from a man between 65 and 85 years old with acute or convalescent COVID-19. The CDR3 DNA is TGTGCCAGCAGTTTCTACTCGCGGTCCTCCTTGGGTTATTACGAGCAGTACTTC. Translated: CASSFYSRSSLGYYEQYF.